Each of the 10 T cell receptor beta chains below was sequenced from the same sample in a study of T cell responses to AZD1222 COVID-19 vaccine. Repertoires were generated with immunoSEQ multiplex PCR, while TCRdb's copy carries only in-frame clones and drops some. The sample has approximately 120,000 clones, approximately 85% seen once. The sample consisted of peripheral blood, taken on day 0 of MenACWY control vaccination. Receptors originate from an adult in good health.

V gene TRBV28 combines with J gene TRBJ1-6; 11 nucleotides agree with TRBD1. The CDR3 is 15 amino acids. V was clipped by 7 bases and J by 10 bases; unmatched bases: 9. Germline-derived CDR1 and CDR2 are MDHEN and SYDVKM. The CDR3 spells CASTTGQGARSPLHF. The DNA for the CDR3 is TGTGCCAGCACGACCGGACAGGGGGCGAGGTCACCCCTCCACTTT.

The genes are TRBV6-4 and TRBJ2-3, with 8 bases that match TRBD2. The CDR3 loop spans 17 amino acids. V was clipped by 5 bases and J by 3 bases; unmatched bases: 13. Germline CDR1 MRHNA, CDR2 SNTAGT. The CDR3 region is CASSLSTSGGGTDTQYF. CDR3 bases: TGTGCCAGCAGTTTGAGCACTAGCGGTGGGGGAACAGATACGCAGTATTTT.

This clone was detected once. This rearrangement joins TRBV5-4 to TRBJ1-4; no clear D. The ends were cut back, 3 bases at V and 5 bases at J, with 20 bases in the middle. The CDR3 is 17 residues long. CDR1 SGHNT and CDR2 YYREEE come from the germline V gene (reference sequence). Here the CDR3 reads CASSYPNNPSGNEKLFF. The CDR3 DNA reads as TGTGCCAGCAGCTACCCTAATAACCCAAGTGGAAATGAAAAACTGTTTTTT.

The gene calls are TRBV12-3 or TRBV12-4 and TRBJ1-1; D gene ambiguous. The CDR3 is 13 amino acids. V lost 1 base and J lost 7, with 10 bases in between. CDR3 sequence: CASSLGQAGEAFF. In DNA form, the CDR3 reads TGTGCCAGCAGTTTAGGGCAGGCTGGTGAAGCTTTCTTT.

There are a few counts of this clone. The V call is TRBV24-1, the J call TRBJ1-2; D is possibly TRBD1 (6 bases). The CDR3 runs to 11 residues. V was pared by 5 bases and J by 8 bases, with 8 bases between. The V gene's germline CDR1 is KGHDR and CDR2 SFDVKD. CDR3 amino acids: CATSAQGGYTF. In DNA, the CDR3 is TGTGCCACCAGTGCCCAGGGGGGCTACACCTTC.

V and J are TRBV28 and TRBJ2-1; 7 nucleotides align to TRBD2. The germline V gene has CDR1 MDHEN and CDR2 SYDVKM. J lost 3 bases, V lost 3 bases, and 8 bases had no gene match. This CDR3 comprises 16 residues. Here the CDR3 reads CASSLGGNKVYNEQFF. The CDR3 bases are TGTGCCAGCAGTTTGGGGGGGAACAAAGTCTACAATGAGCAGTTCTTC.

This chain uses TRBV6-6 with TRBJ1-6; D remains unclear. Germline CDR1 MNHNY, CDR2 SVGAGI (reference sequence). V lost 8 bases and J lost 5, with 13 bases in between. This CDR3 has 14 amino acids. The CDR3 spells CASGPRPDNSPLHF. The CDR3, as DNA: TGTGCCAGCGGGCCGCGGCCCGATAATTCACCCCTCCACTTT.

V is TRBV19 and J is TRBJ2-1; D tentatively fits TRBD1 or TRBD2 (5 bases each). Deletions cut 4 bases from V and 9 bases from J, with 7 bases between. This CDR3 has 11 amino acids. Germline CDR1 reads LNHDA; CDR2 reads SQIVND (reference sequence). The chain's CDR3 is CASSRDLEQFF. The CDR3 bases are TGTGCCAGTAGTAGGGACCTTGAGCAGTTCTTC. The full variable domain, with the rest looked up from reference TRBV19 and TRBJ2-1, is DGGITQSPKYLFRKEGQNVTLSCEQNLNHDAMYWYRQDPGQGLRLIYYSQIVNDFQKGDIAEGYSVSREKKESFPLTVTSAQKNPTAFYLCASSRDLEQFFGPGTRLTVL.

V usage is TRBV6-5 and J usage is TRBJ2-7, with D maybe TRBD2 (6 bases). Germline V lookup: CDR1 MNHEY, CDR2 SVGAGI. Trimming shortened V by 4 bases and J by 1 base, and 14 bases separated the two germline ends. The CDR3 runs to 15 residues. The CDR3 sequence: CASSSPGRESYEQYF. In DNA, the CDR3 is TGTGCCAGCAGTTCCCCCGGACGGGAGTCCTACGAGCAGTACTTC.

J is TRBJ2-3 and V is TRBV5-1; D possibly corresponds to TRBD1 (7 bases). The CDR3 consists of 15 residues. Germline CDR1 and CDR2: SGHRS and YFSETQ. The V end was cut by 6 bases, the J end by 0 bases, with 14 bases between. As DNA, the CDR3 is TGCGCCAGCACGCGGGACAGCACTAGCACAGATACGCAGTATTTT. Protein sequence: CASTRDSTSTDTQYF.